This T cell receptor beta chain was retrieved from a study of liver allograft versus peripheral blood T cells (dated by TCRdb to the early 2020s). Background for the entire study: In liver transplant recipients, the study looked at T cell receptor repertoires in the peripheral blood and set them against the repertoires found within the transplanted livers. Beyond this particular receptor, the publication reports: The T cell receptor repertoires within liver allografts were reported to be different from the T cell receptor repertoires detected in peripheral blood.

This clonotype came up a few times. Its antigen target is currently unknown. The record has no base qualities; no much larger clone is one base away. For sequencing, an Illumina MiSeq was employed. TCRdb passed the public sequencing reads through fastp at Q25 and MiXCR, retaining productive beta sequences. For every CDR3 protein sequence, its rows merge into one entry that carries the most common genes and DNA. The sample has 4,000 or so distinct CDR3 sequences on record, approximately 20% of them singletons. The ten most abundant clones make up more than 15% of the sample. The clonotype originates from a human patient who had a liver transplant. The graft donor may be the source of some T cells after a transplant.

In nucleotide form, the sequence is TGCGCCAGCAGTGAGAACGGGGAGCTGTTTTTT. Its product reads: CASSENGELFF. Recombination joined TRBV10-2 with TRBJ2-2; the D gene cannot be named for sure. Cut back by 2 bases and 7 bases, the V and J ends lie 2 bases apart. The germline V gene supplies CDR1 WSHSY and CDR2 SAAADI. The CDR3 measures 11 amino acids from cysteine to phenylalanine. Left in the record is the CDR3 DNA by itself, 33 bases read in frame from the first base.